The next 23 T cell receptor beta chains were all read from a single sample in a study of beta chain features in type 1 diabetes. Expressed TCRB transcripts were sequenced, since all the RNA that had been isolated was reverse transcribed. The repertoire was sequenced with immunoSEQ multiplex PCR; TCRdb's copy has only in-frame clones and lacks some. Of over 700,000 clones listed, around a sixth were seen once; the top ten hold 0.02% to 0.025%. Sequenced: naive CD4+ T cells from blood. These receptors all come from a young woman in good health.

This clone was recorded a few times. This sequence joins TRBV7-9 and TRBJ1-1; D is unresolved. This CDR3 spans 12 amino acids. Germline CDR1 and CDR2: SEHNR and FQNEAQ (reference sequence). The V end lost 2 bases, the J end lost 7 bases, and 8 bases lay between the germline ends. CDR3 sequence reads: CASSLLNDEAFF. The CDR3 DNA reads TGTGCCAGCAGCTTATTAAACGATGAAGCTTTCTTT.

The gene calls are TRBV5-4 and TRBJ2-7; D not certain. CDR1 and CDR2 (germline): SGHNT, YYREEE (reference sequence). Trimming cost V 2 bases and J 5 bases, with 5 bases left between them. There are 11 residues in the CDR3. The CDR3 coding sequence is TGTGCCAGCAGCTTTGGGAACGAGCAGTACTTC. It yields the protein CASSFGNEQYF. The entire variable domain, with the rest obtained from reference TRBV5-4 and TRBJ2-7, is as follows: ETGVTQSPTHLIKTRGQQVTLRCSSQSGHNTVSWYQQALGQGPQFIFQYYREEENGRGNFPPRFSGLQFPNYSSELNVNALELDDSALYLCASSFGNEQYFGPGTRLTVT.

This clone showed up just a few times. V gene TRBV12-5 combines with J gene TRBJ2-2; D is ambiguous. Germline-derived CDR1 and CDR2 are LGHNT and FRNRAP. The CDR3 consists of 15 residues. V was cut by 1 base and J by 0 bases, with 6 bases left in between. The CDR3 sequence is CASGLGLANTGELFF. The CDR3 region has the DNA TGTGCTAGTGGTTTGGGGCTGGCGAACACCGGGGAGCTGTTTTTT.

This clone turned up a few times. The V gene is TRBV6-1, the J gene TRBJ2-7; D is unclear. The germline V and J ends were trimmed by 0 bases and 5 bases, with 11 bases remaining between them. The length of the CDR3 is 14 residues. Germline lookup yields CDR1 MNHNS and CDR2 SASEGT. CDR3 amino acids: CASSEALFRNEQYF. The CDR3 bases are TGTGCCAGCAGTGAAGCGTTATTTAGGAACGAGCAGTACTTC.

The chain joins TRBV7-8 to TRBJ2-1; TRBD1 is a possible D gene (5 bases). With 5 bases removed from V and 3 bases from J, the gap between germline ends came to 11 bases. The CDR3 is 14 amino acids. Germline-derived CDR1 and CDR2 are SGHVS and FQNEAQ. The DNA for the CDR3 is TGTGCCAGCAGCCCGGATCAGGGCTACAATGAGCAGTTCTTC. This codes for CASSPDQGYNEQFF.

The rearrangement joins TRBV25-1 to TRBJ2-6, with D unresolved. Trimming cost V 8 bases and J 1 base, with 0 bases left between them. Germline-derived CDR1 and CDR2 are MGHDK and SYGVNS. The CDR3 covers 11 residues. The CDR3 sequence: CASSGANVLTF. CDR3 DNA sequence: TGTGCCAGCTCTGGGGCCAACGTCCTGACTTTC.

In DNA form, the CDR3 reads TGTGCCAGCAGACCAGGGGCCGGCGGACAGCTCTATGGCTACACCTTC. It translates to CASRPGAGGQLYGYTF. This chain uses TRBV7-2 with TRBJ1-2; TRBD1 might be the D (6 bases). V dropped 6 bases and J dropped 4 bases, with 21 bases sitting between them. Germline V lookup: CDR1 SGHTA, CDR2 FQGNSA. This CDR3 contains 16 residues.

This clone has only a few counts. This sequence joins TRBV27 and TRBJ2-7; D uncertain. The V gene's germline CDR1 is MNHEY and CDR2 SMNVEV (reference sequence). The CDR3 has 12 amino acids. Trimming stripped 6 bases from V and 6 bases from J, with 12 bases between. This CDR3 is CASSDFWGEQYF. The CDR3, as DNA: TGTGCCAGCAGCGACTTTTGGGGCGAGCAGTACTTC.

Only a few counts were recorded for this clone. The genes are TRBV7-2 and TRBJ2-7; no firm D call. The CDR3 spans 15 residues. The V and J ends lost 0 bases and 1 base respectively, with 10 bases between them. Germline V lookup: CDR1 SGHTA, CDR2 FQGNSA. The CDR3 spells CASSLALQASYEQYF. The CDR3 region has the DNA TGTGCCAGCAGCTTAGCGCTCCAGGCTTCCTACGAGCAGTACTTC.

This clone has just a few counts. V usage is TRBV9 and J usage is TRBJ1-1; no clear D. CDR1 SGDLS and CDR2 YYNGEE come from the germline V gene. The V end was cut by 4 bases, the J end by 0 bases, with 10 bases between. This CDR3 spans 14 amino acids. CDR3 sequence reads: CASSRATLNTEAFF. The DNA of the CDR3 is TGTGCCAGCAGCCGAGCGACACTGAACACTGAAGCTTTCTTT.

The genes are TRBV19 and TRBJ2-1; tentative D call: TRBD2 (6 bases). Trimming took 3 bases from V and 3 from J, leaving 9 bases between them. CDR3 length equals 14 residues. The germline gives CDR1 LNHDA, CDR2 SQIVND (reference sequence). Here the CDR3 reads CASSISGNYNEQFF. CDR3 DNA sequence: TGTGCCAGTAGTATTAGCGGTAACTACAATGAGCAGTTCTTC. Together with reference TRBV19 and TRBJ2-1, the CDR3 gives the full variable domain: DGGITQSPKYLFRKEGQNVTLSCEQNLNHDAMYWYRQDPGQGLRLIYYSQIVNDFQKGDIAEGYSVSREKKESFPLTVTSAQKNPTAFYLCASSISGNYNEQFFGPGTRLTVL.

Only a few counts were recorded for this clone. The chain combines TRBV28 with TRBJ2-5; the D is unclear. Germline V gene sequence: CDR1 MDHEN, CDR2 SYDVKM. The CDR3 spans 15 residues. V shed 10 bases and J shed 5 bases, with 23 bases lying between them. In DNA form, the CDR3 reads TGTGCCACCTCTATGGGGATGGGCCGGCGGGAGACCCAGTACTTC. This translates into CATSMGMGRRETQYF.

A few counts support this clone. The rearrangement uses TRBV10-3 and TRBJ2-2; D perhaps matches TRBD1 (6 bases). V lost 2 bases and J 4 bases, leaving 11 bases between the germline ends. From germline, CDR1 is ENHRY and CDR2 SYGVKD. The CDR3 loop spans 15 amino acids. The DNA for the CDR3 is TGTGCCATCAGTGAGGCGCCCAGGGGCACCGGGGAGCTGTTTTTT. This encodes CAISEAPRGTGELFF.

Details on this clone: Other DNA variants within this sample encode the same CDR3. CDR3 bases: TGTGCCAGCTCTCCCCCAACGACAGATACGCAGTATTTT. Protein sequence: CASSPPTTDTQYF. The chain has TRBV18 and TRBJ2-3; D call uncertain. This CDR3 has 13 amino acids. Per germline, CDR1 KGHSH and CDR2 LQKENI. V was trimmed by 6 bases and J by 3 bases, leaving 10 bases between them. The full variable domain, completed using reference TRBV18 and TRBJ2-3, is NAGVMQNPRHLVRRRGQEARLRCSPMKGHSHVYWYRQLPEEGLKFMVYLQKENIIDESGMPKERFSAEFPKEGPSILRIQQVVRGDSAAYFCASSPPTTDTQYFGPGTRLTVL.

Remarks on this clone: This clone may be a read error of a much larger clone one base away. The chain has TRBV6-1 and TRBJ2-7; D unresolved. The V end lost 2 bases, the J end lost 1 base, and 0 bases lay between the germline ends. This CDR3 contains 11 residues. Germline CDR1 MNHNS, CDR2 SASEGT. CDR3 amino acids: CASSESYEQYF. CDR3 DNA: TGTGCCAGCAGTGAATCCTACGAGCAGTACTTC.

This rearrangement joins TRBV2 to TRBJ2-7; D is ambiguous. There are 14 residues in the CDR3. The V end lost 8 bases, the J end lost 2 bases, and 16 bases lay between the germline ends. From germline, CDR1 is SNHLY and CDR2 FYNNEI. The CDR3 DNA reads TGTGCCAGCCACCCTGAAAACAGCGCCTACGAGCAGTACTTC. Translation: CASHPENSAYEQYF.

The sample holds a few counts of this clone. The chain uses TRBV28 and TRBJ2-1; 8 nucleotides agree with TRBD1. Unmatched junction bases numbered 7, after V lost 9 bases and J lost 12 bases. Germline assignment: CDR1 MDHEN and CDR2 SYDVKM. The CDR3 consists of 11 residues. In nucleotides, the CDR3 is TGTGCCAGTAAGACCGGGACAGGGCAGTTCTTC. Amino acid sequence: CASKTGTGQFF.

There are a few counts of this clone. The genes are TRBV4-3 and TRBJ2-1; D uncertain. The CDR3 consists of 18 residues. V was cut by 1 base and J by 5 bases, with 21 bases left in between. Germline CDR1 LGHNA, CDR2 YSLEER. In DNA, the CDR3 is TGCGCCAGCAGCCAAGGGGATGAGTGGTACTCGAGGCACAATGAGCAGTTCTTC. Translated: CASSQGDEWYSRHNEQFF.

This clone was observed a few times. V usage is TRBV5-4 and J usage is TRBJ2-1, with 11 bases fitting TRBD2. The CDR3 is 16 amino acids. Germline V gene data show CDR1 as SGHNT and CDR2 as YYREEE (reference sequence). The V and J ends lost 5 bases and 4 bases, in that order; junction bases with no gene match: 8. The CDR3 protein is CASSQAGTSGYNEQFF. DNA for the CDR3: TGTGCCAGCAGTCAAGCCGGGACTAGCGGATACAATGAGCAGTTCTTC.

This clone has more than one count but fewer than ten. The CDR3 loop is CASSTNQGNQPQHF. DNA of the CDR3: TGTGCCAGTAGTACAAATCAGGGAAATCAGCCCCAGCATTTT. This rearrangement joins TRBV19 to TRBJ1-5, with TRBD1 as a possible D gene (5 bases). Germline values: CDR1 LNHDA, CDR2 SQIVND (reference sequence). The ends were cut back, 4 bases at V and 4 bases at J, with 11 bases in the middle. The CDR3 has 14 amino acids.

The chain joins TRBV18 to TRBJ2-1; D might be TRBD2 (6 bases). CDR3 size: 19 residues. Germline CDR1 is KGHSH and CDR2 is LQKENI. The germline V and J ends were trimmed by 2 bases and 7 bases, with 27 bases remaining between them. The CDR3 sequence is CASSPFSFLGGTRDNEQFF. CDR3 nucleotide sequence: TGTGCCAGCTCACCATTCTCGTTTCTCGGCGGGACCAGGGATAATGAGCAGTTCTTC.

The gene calls are TRBV4-3 and TRBJ2-3; TRBD2 agrees at 14 bases. Germline values: CDR1 LGHNA, CDR2 YSLEER. The CDR3 loop spans 15 amino acids. After removal of 4 bases from V and 4 bases from J, the junction contained 1 base not matched to a gene. CDR3 sequence (DNA): TGCGCCAGCAGCCCGGGACTAGCGGGAGCAGATACGCAGTATTTT. It codes for CASSPGLAGADTQYF.

The chain employs TRBV7-9 and TRBJ2-7, with D perhaps TRBD2 (7 bases). V was clipped by 5 bases and J by 3 bases, with 14 bases between them. Germline lookup yields CDR1 SEHNR and CDR2 FQNEAQ (reference sequence). The CDR3 extends over 14 amino acids. CDR3 nucleotide sequence: TGTGCCAGCAGCCCTAGGGGGACTAACTACGAGCAGTACTTC. Translating gives CASSPRGTNYEQYF.